The sequence of this T cell receptor (beta chain) was determined in a study of T cells in Graves' hyperthyroidism and ophthalmopathy. RNA transcripts were the template for amplifying TCR beta CDR3 regions. RT-PCR in the first round (using the HTBI primer set) targeted the TCR CDR3. TCRdb re-analysed the multiplex PCR reads in MiXCR, keeping a single row per CDR3 protein. Here the sample spans hundreds of thousands of distinct CDR3 sequences, 15% to 20% being singletons. This clonotype was found many times. The sequence came from a woman in her late teens or twenties with Graves' ophthalmopathy. Sequenced input: blood.

CDR3 in DNA: TGTGCCAGCTCACCGAGCGGGGGCACTGAAGCTTTCTTT. As protein: CASSPSGGTEAFF. J is TRBJ1-1 and V is TRBV18; D possibly corresponds to TRBD1 (5 bases). The germline gives CDR1 KGHSH, CDR2 LQKENI. The CDR3 covers 13 residues. Trimming took 3 bases from V and 4 from J, leaving 9 bases between them.